This T cell receptor (beta chain) was sequenced during a study of cytomegalovirus exposure and HLA in healthy donors. Primers for the PCR totalled 60 Vbeta and 13 Jbeta. Measured with immunoSEQ multiplex PCR; TCRdb has only the in-frame clones, and not every one. This sample has about 150,000 clones, with 55% to 75% found just once. Germline CDR1 and CDR2: MNHEY and SVGAGI. V lost 2 bases and J lost 0, with 12 bases in between. This CDR3 spans 16 amino acids. The sequence derives from a man over 45 in good health and CMV-seropositive. The V call is TRBV6-5, the J call TRBJ2-3; the D gene is possibly TRBD2 (5 bases). The sequenced sample was PBMCs. The CDR3 protein is CASSYDLAESTDTQYF. CDR3 DNA sequence: TGTGCCAGCAGTTACGATCTAGCCGAAAGCACAGATACGCAGTATTTT.